This T cell receptor (beta chain) comes out of a study of cytomegalovirus exposure and HLA in healthy donors. The V and J ends lost 4 bases and 4 bases, in that order; junction bases with no gene match: 6. Per germline, CDR1 MGHRA and CDR2 YSYEKL. The CDR3 sequence is 14 residues long. The study ran its PCR with 60 Vbeta and 13 Jbeta primers. Profiling relied on immunoSEQ multiplex PCR, and the TCRdb table lists in-frame clones only, not all of them. The specimen's table records around 210,000 clones. Sequenced: PBMCs. This clonotype was sampled from a woman younger than 45 in good health and CMV-seropositive. V gene TRBV4-1 combines with J gene TRBJ1-2, with 7 bases that match TRBD1. The DNA of the CDR3 is TGCGCCAGCAGCCGGGACAGTGATGGCTATGGCTACACCTTC. This translates into CASSRDSDGYGYTF.